This TCR beta chain comes out of a study of blood T cell repertoires in COVID-19. As for the study in general: Acute and convalescent COVID-19 specimens originated in the United States, Italy and Spain. PBMCs, B-cell-depleted T cells, or T cells provided the cDNA or gDNA that made up the material.

Per germline, CDR1 KGHDR and CDR2 SFDVKD. There are 16 residues in the CDR3. V gave up 4 bases and J gave up 7 bases; unmatched junction bases: 12. In the authors' methods: Estimation of nucleated cell counts was performed using reference gene primer amplification. Libraries were prepared by immunoSEQ multiplex PCR; TCRdb keeps only in-frame clonotypes and omits some of them. V, J and clone size are taken as reported in that table, and D and trimming were inferred from the DNA itself. The table shows about 140,000 clones, with around 82% occurring only once. The sequence was obtained from a woman aged 60-70 years with acute or convalescent COVID-19. V usage is TRBV24-1 and J usage is TRBJ1-2, with 9 bases aligning to TRBD1. Sequencing was performed on peripheral blood. CDR3 in amino acids: CATSDTGQGYVSGYTF. CDR3 DNA: TGTGCCACCAGTGACACCGGACAGGGGTACGTAAGTGGCTACACCTTC.